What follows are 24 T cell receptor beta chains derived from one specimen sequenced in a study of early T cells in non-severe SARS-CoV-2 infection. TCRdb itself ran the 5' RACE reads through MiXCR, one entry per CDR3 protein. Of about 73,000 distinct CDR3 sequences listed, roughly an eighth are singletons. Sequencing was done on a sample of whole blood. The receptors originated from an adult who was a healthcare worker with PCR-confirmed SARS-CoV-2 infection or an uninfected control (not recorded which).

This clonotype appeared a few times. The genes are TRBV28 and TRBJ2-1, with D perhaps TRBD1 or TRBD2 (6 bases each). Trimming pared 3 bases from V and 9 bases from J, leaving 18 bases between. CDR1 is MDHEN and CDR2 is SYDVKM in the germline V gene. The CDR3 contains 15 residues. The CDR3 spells CASSLIGGRASEQFF. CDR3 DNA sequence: TGTGCCAGCAGTTTGATCGGGGGCAGAGCAAGTGAGCAGTTCTTC.

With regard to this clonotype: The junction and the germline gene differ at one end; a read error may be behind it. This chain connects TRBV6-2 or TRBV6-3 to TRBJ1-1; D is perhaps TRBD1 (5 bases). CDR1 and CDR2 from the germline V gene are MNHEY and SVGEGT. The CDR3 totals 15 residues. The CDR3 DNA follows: TGTGCCTGCAGTTACGCGGGGAGGGGAACCACTGAAGCTTTCTTT. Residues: CACSYAGRGTTEAFF.

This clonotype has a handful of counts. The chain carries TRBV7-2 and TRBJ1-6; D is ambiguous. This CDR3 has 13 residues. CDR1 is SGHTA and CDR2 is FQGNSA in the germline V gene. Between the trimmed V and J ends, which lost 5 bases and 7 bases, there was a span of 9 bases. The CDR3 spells CASSAGNNSPLHF. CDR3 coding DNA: TGTGCCAGCAGCGCAGGAAACAATTCACCCCTCCACTTT.

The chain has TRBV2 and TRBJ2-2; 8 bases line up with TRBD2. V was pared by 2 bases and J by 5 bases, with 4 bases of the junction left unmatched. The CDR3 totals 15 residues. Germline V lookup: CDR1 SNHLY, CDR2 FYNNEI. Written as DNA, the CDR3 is TGTGCCAGCAGTGAAATCCAGCGGGGGACCGGGGAGCTGTTTTTT. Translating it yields CASSEIQRGTGELFF.

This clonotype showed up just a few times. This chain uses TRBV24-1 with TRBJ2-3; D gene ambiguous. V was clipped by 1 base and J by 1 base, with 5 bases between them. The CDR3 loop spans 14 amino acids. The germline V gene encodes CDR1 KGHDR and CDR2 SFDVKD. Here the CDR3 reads CATSDFGRTDTQYF. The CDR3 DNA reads TGTGCCACCAGTGATTTTGGGCGCACAGATACGCAGTATTTT.

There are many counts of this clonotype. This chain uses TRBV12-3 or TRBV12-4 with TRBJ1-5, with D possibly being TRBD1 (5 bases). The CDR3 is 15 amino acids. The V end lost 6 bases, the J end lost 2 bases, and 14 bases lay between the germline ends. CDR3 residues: CASRMGVWGNQPQHF. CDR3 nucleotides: TGTGCCAGCAGGATGGGGGTTTGGGGCAATCAGCCCCAGCATTTT.

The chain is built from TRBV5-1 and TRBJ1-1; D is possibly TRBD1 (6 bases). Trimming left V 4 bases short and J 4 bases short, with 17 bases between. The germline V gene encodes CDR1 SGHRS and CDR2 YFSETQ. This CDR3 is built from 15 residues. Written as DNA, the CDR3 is TGCGCCAGCAGCAACGGACGGACAGATTCCACTGAAGCTTTCTTT. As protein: CASSNGRTDSTEAFF.

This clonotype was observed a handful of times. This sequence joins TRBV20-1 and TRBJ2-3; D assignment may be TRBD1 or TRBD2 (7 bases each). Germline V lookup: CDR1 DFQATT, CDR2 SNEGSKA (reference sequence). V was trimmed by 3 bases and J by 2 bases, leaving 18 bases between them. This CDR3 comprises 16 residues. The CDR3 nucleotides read TGCAGTGCTAGCACCCCCAGGGGGGGCGTCACAGATACGCAGTATTTT. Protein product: CSASTPRGGVTDTQYF.

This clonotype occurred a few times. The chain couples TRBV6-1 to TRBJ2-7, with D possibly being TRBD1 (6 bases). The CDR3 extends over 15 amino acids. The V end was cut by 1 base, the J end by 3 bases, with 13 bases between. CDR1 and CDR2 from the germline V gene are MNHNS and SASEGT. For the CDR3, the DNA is TGTGCCAGCAGTGAAGGGGCAGGGGAATACTACGAGCAGTACTTC. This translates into CASSEGAGEYYEQYF.

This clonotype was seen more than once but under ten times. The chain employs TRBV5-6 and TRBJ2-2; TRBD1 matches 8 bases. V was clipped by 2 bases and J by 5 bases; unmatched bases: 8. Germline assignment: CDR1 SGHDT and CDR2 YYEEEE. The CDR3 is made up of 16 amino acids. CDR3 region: CASSLSGTGRTGELFF. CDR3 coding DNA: TGTGCCAGCAGCTTATCCGGGACAGGTCGTACCGGGGAGCTGTTTTTT.

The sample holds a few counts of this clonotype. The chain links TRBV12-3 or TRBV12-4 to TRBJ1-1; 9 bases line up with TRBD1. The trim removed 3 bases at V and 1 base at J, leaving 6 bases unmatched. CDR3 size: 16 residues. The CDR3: CASSLTLQGANTEAFF. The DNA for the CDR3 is TGTGCCAGCAGTTTGACCTTACAGGGGGCGAACACTGAAGCTTTCTTT.

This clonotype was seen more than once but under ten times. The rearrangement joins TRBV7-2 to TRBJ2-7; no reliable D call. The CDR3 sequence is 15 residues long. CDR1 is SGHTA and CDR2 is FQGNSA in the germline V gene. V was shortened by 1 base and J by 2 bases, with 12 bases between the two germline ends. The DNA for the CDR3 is TGTGCCAGCAGCTTAGGCCCCGGCAGTACCTACGAGCAGTACTTC. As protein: CASSLGPGSTYEQYF.

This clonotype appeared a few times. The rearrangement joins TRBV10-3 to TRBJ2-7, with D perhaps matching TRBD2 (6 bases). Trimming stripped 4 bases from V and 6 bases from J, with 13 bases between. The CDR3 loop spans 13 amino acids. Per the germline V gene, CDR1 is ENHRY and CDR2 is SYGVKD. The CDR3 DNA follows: TGTGCCATCAGTGGTCGGCCGGGGGTCGAGCAGTACTTC. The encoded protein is CAISGRPGVEQYF.

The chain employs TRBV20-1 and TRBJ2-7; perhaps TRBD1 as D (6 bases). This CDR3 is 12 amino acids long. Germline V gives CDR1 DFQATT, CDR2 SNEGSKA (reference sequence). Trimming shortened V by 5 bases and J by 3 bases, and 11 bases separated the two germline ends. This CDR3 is CSAGQILYEQYF. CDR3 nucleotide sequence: TGCAGTGCTGGACAGATACTCTACGAGCAGTACTTC.

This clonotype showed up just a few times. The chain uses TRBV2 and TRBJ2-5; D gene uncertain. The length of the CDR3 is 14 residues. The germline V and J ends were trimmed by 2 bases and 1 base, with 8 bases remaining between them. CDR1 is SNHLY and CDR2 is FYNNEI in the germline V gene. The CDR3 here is CASSELKLQETQYF. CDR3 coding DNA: TGTGCCAGCAGTGAACTGAAGCTCCAAGAGACCCAGTACTTC.

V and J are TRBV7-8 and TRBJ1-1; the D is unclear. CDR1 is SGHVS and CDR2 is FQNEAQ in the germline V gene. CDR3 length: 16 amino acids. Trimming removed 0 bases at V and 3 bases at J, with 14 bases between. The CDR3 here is CASSLASAGWDTEAFF. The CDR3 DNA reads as TGTGCCAGCAGCTTAGCAAGCGCAGGTTGGGACACTGAAGCTTTCTTT.

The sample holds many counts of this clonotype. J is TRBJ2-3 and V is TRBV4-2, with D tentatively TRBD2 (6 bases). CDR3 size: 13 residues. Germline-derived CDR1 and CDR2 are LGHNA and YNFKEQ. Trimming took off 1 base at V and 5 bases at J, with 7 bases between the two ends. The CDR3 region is CASSQGLEDTQYF. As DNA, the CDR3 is TGTGCCAGCAGCCAAGGACTAGAAGATACGCAGTATTTT.

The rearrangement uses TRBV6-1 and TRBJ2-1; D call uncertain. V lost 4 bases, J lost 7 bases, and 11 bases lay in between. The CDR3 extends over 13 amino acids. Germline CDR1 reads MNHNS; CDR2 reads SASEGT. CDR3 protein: CASSVYMWNEQFF. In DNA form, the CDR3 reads TGTGCCAGCAGTGTTTACATGTGGAATGAGCAGTTCTTC.

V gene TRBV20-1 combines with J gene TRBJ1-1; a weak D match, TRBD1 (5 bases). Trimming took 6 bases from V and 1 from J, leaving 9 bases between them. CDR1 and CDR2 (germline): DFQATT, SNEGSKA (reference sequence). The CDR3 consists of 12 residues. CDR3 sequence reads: CSAKRGNTEAFF. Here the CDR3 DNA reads TGCAGTGCCAAGAGGGGGAACACTGAAGCTTTCTTT.

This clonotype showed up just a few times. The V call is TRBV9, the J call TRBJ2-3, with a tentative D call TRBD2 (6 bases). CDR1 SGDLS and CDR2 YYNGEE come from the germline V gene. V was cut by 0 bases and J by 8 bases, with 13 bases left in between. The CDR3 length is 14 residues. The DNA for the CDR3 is TGTGCCAGCAGCGTAGCGAGACTAGAGGGTACGCAGTATTTT. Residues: CASSVARLEGTQYF.

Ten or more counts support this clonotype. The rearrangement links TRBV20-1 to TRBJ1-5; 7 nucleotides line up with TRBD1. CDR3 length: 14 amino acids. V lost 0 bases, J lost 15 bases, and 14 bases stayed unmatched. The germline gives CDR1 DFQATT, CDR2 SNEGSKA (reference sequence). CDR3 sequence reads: CSARDPVQGDGRHF. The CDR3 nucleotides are TGCAGTGCTAGAGACCCCGTGCAGGGGGACGGAAGGCATTTT.

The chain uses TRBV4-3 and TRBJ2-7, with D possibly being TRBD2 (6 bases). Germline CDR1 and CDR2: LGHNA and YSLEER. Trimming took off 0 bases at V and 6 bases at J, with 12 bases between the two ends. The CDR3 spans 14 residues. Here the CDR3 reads CASSQDSGRREQYF. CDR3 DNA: TGCGCCAGCAGCCAAGATTCAGGGAGGCGCGAGCAGTACTTC.

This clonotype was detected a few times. Written as DNA, the CDR3 is TGTGCCACCAGTGATTTGAGCGGGGTTGAGACCCAGTACTTC. Translated, it gives CATSDLSGVETQYF. The rearrangement joins TRBV24-1 to TRBJ2-5; 7 bases are a match to TRBD2. Per the germline V gene, CDR1 is KGHDR and CDR2 is SFDVKD. V was pared by 0 bases and J by 5 bases, with 2 bases of the junction left unmatched. The CDR3 loop spans 14 amino acids.

CDR3 region: CASSSRQAEAYGYTF. The DNA of the CDR3 is TGTGCCAGCAGCAGCCGACAAGCTGAGGCTTATGGCTACACCTTC. The chain combines TRBV5-6 with TRBJ1-2; D not resolved. V lost 4 bases, J lost 5 bases, and 18 bases lay in between. The CDR3 has 15 amino acids. The germline V gene has CDR1 SGHDT and CDR2 YYEEEE.